This is a list of T cell receptor beta chains from one sample in a study of blood T cell repertoires in COVID-19. TCRdb's table, derived via immunoSEQ multiplex PCR, lists solely in-frame clones and lacks some. The table records more than 95,000 clones, approximately 90% of them present only once. Sequencing used peripheral blood. The receptors come from a human donor with active COVID-19. The donor label of this sample is uncertain. CDR3s include the opening cysteine and the closing phenylalanine or tryptophan. Not all rows give a size; the values are once, few, many and, for expanded clones, a class.

clone_size cdr3_length v_call cdr3_aa
NA 15 TRBV9 CASSVGSGGAGEQYF
once 16 TRBV3-1/TRBV3-2 CASSQDMAGTNEKLFF
once 13 TRBV6-2/TRBV6-3 CASRRSTVYEQYF
NA 15 TRBV6-5 CASKGQGGSTGELFF
NA 13 TRBV6-5 CASSYDRYQPQHF
NA 19 TRBV21-1 CASSKGRRPGGTAKNIQYF
NA 20 TRBV4-3 CASSQDGPGLAGGPGETQYF
few 13 TRBV21-1 CASSSHRETEAFF
NA 15 TRBV7-3 CASSLLPPRFTEAFF
NA 13 TRBV12-3/TRBV12-4 CASSLGLTYGYTF
NA 15 TRBV5-1 CASSLYGTGHTEAFF
NA 15 TRBV7-7 CASSQGQGRQETQYF
NA 13 TRBV5-1 CASSLAREEKLFF
NA 20 TRBV5-1 CASSLVSGTGGVGVRGEAFF
NA 15 TRBV6-5 CASSYSTPHSYEQYF
NA 12 TRBV6-5 CASSRDSYEQYF
NA 15 TRBV6-5 CASSSPGTGTYEQYF
NA 13 TRBV27 CASSTVGGDTIYF
NA 15 TRBV4-3 CASSQDQQVNQPQHF
once 14 TRBV9 CASSVMHNSGEQYF
NA 14 TRBV4-1 CASSQGDSEYGYTF
NA 16 TRBV5-1 CASRGGLAGGGETQYF
NA 16 TRBV29-1 CSVSLGIDGGTREQYF
NA 17 TRBV19 CASSIYEIGRGNYGYTF
NA 13 TRBV7-2 CASSPGQGNEQFF
once 15 TRBV9 CASSGFRTGTDTQYF
NA 15 TRBV3-1/TRBV3-2 CASSRQGEGYNEQFF
NA 14 TRBV5-1 CASSFRGTNTEAFF
NA 15 TRBV29-1 CSVTSGGANTGELFF
NA 12 TRBV12-3/TRBV12-4 CASSLLPGQAYF
NA 16 TRBV27 CASSSPGTGVRGEQYF
NA 15 TRBV11-2 CASSPSGGRYNEQFF